Shown below are 27 T cell receptor beta chains from a single sample sequenced in a study of blood T cell repertoires in COVID-19. The assay was immunoSEQ multiplex PCR, and TCRdb's table has in-frame clones only and misses some. The repertoire includes 250,000 to 300,000 clones, roughly nine tenths of them detected once, and roughly 2% sits in the top ten. The sequencing input was peripheral blood. These receptors were obtained from a woman aged 50 to 65 who had recovered from COVID-19.

The rearrangement links TRBV30 to TRBJ2-1; perhaps TRBD1 as D (5 bases). Germline CDR1 reads GTSNPN; CDR2 reads SVGIG (reference sequence). CDR3 length: 13 amino acids. Deletions cut 0 bases from V and 9 bases from J, with 12 bases between. CDR3 amino acids: CAWSVFQGGEQFF. The CDR3 nucleotides read TGTGCCTGGAGTGTTTTTCAGGGTGGTGAGCAGTTCTTC.

The J gene is TRBJ2-2, the V gene TRBV3-1 (or the pseudogene TRBV3-2); TRBD2 aligns across 11 bases. The CDR3 extends over 16 amino acids. Germline V gene data show CDR1 as LGHDT and CDR2 as YNNKEL (reference sequence). V shed 2 bases and J 7 bases; nucleotides not matched to a gene: 6. The CDR3 region has the DNA TGTGCCAGCAGCCAAAATCTAGCGGGGGGTCACGGGGAGCTGTTTTTT. Translated, it gives CASSQNLAGGHGELFF.

A remark on this clone: A junction boundary mismatches the germline segment, possibly from a read error. The chain couples TRBV7-7 to TRBJ1-1; D uncertain. CDR3 length: 13 residues. Germline assignment: CDR1 SSHAT and CDR2 FNYEAQ (reference sequence). The CDR3 DNA reads TGTGCTAGCAGCCCGAGGATGAACACTGAAGCTTTCTTT. The encoded protein is CASSPRMNTEAFF.

The chain couples TRBV7-2 to TRBJ1-4; D ambiguous. The germline V gene encodes CDR1 SGHTA and CDR2 FQGNSA. Between the trimmed V and J ends, which lost 5 bases and 4 bases, there was a span of 14 bases. There are 15 residues in the CDR3. The CDR3 reads CASSRYPGVNEKLFF. Written as DNA, the CDR3 is TGTGCCAGCAGCCGTTACCCGGGAGTTAATGAAAAACTGTTTTTT.

V gene TRBV5-1 combines with J gene TRBJ2-7, with 8 bases that match TRBD2. Germline CDR1 and CDR2: SGHRS and YFSETQ. This CDR3 contains 15 residues. With V trimmed by 2 bases and J by 3 bases, 7 bases remained unmatched. The CDR3 spells CASSFGGLAGYEQYF. CDR3 nucleotides: TGCGCCAGCAGCTTCGGCGGACTAGCCGGCTACGAGCAGTACTTC.

This chain joins TRBV6-2 or TRBV6-3 and TRBJ2-2, with TRBD2 as a possible D gene (6 bases). V was trimmed by 2 bases and J by 3 bases, leaving 13 bases between them. In germline, CDR1 is MNHEY, CDR2 SVGEGT. The CDR3 contains 16 residues. The CDR3 nucleotides are TGTGCCAGCAGTTACGATTACGGGACTTACACCGGGGAGCTGTTTTTT. The encoded protein is CASSYDYGTYTGELFF.

This chain connects TRBV6-2 or TRBV6-3 to TRBJ2-1; 7 bases line up with TRBD2. Germline V gene lookup returns CDR1 MNHEY and CDR2 SVGEGT. The CDR3 extends over 16 amino acids. The V and J ends lost 0 bases and 6 bases, in that order; junction bases with no gene match: 8. This CDR3 is CASSYSSGAPVNEQFF. The CDR3 bases are TGTGCCAGCAGTTACTCCAGCGGGGCCCCCGTCAATGAGCAGTTCTTC.

The rearrangement joins TRBV10-3 to TRBJ2-1; 10 bases align to TRBD1. The V gene's germline CDR1 is ENHRY and CDR2 SYGVKD. This CDR3 has 14 amino acids. V shed 10 bases and J 5 bases; nucleotides not matched to a gene: 8. Written as DNA, the CDR3 is TGTGCCACCGGACGACAGGGGGCTGACAATGAGCAGTTCTTC. The encoded protein is CATGRQGADNEQFF.

This rearrangement joins TRBV30 to TRBJ1-1; possible D gene TRBD1, 5 bases. Trimming pared 2 bases from V and 6 bases from J, leaving 13 bases between. The germline gives CDR1 GTSNPN, CDR2 SVGIG (reference sequence). The CDR3 contains 13 residues. Here the CDR3 reads CAWSFSGKAEAFF. CDR3 DNA sequence: TGTGCCTGGAGTTTTTCAGGGAAGGCTGAAGCTTTCTTT. Combining the CDR3 with reference TRBV30 and TRBJ1-1 gives the whole variable domain SQTIHQWPATLVQPVGSPLSLECTVEGTSNPNLYWYRQAAGRGLQLLFYSVGIGQISSEVPQNLSASRPQDRQFILSSKKLLLSDSGFYLCAWSFSGKAEAFFGQGTRLTVV.

The chain couples TRBV5-1 to TRBJ1-5; D may be TRBD1 (5 bases). Trimming stripped 2 bases from V and 4 bases from J, with 13 bases between. The CDR3 is 15 amino acids. The germline CDR1 and CDR2 sequences are SGHRS and YFSETQ. The CDR3, as DNA: TGCGCCAGCAGCTTAGACGCAGGGATGAATCAGCCCCAGCATTTT. As protein: CASSLDAGMNQPQHF.

Worth noting for this clone: A read error may explain this, as a much larger clone is one base away. The CDR3 coding sequence is TGTGCCAGCAGCCACTACACAGATACGCAGTATTTT. As protein: CASSHYTDTQYF. The V gene is TRBV3-1 (or the pseudogene TRBV3-2), the J gene TRBJ2-3, with unresolved D. The CDR3 sequence is 12 residues long. V dropped 3 bases and J dropped 2 bases, with 3 bases sitting between them. Germline lookup yields CDR1 LGHDT and CDR2 YNNKEL (reference sequence).

As to this clone: Other DNA sequences within the sample encode an identical CDR3. This chain links TRBV25-1 with TRBJ2-7; tentatively, D is TRBD2 (6 bases). CDR1 and CDR2 from the germline V gene are MGHDK and SYGVNS. The CDR3 has 14 amino acids. Trimming shortened V by 4 bases and J by 4 bases, and 14 bases separated the two germline ends. The CDR3 sequence is CASSGRDRAYEQYF. In DNA form, the CDR3 reads TGTGCCAGCAGTGGGAGGGATCGGGCGTACGAGCAGTACTTC.

CDR3 loop: CASSPLTGGVQPQHF. The CDR3 region has the DNA TGTGCCAGCAGCCCATTGACAGGGGGAGTGCAGCCCCAGCATTTT. V is TRBV7-8 and J is TRBJ1-5; TRBD1 matches 9 bases. In germline, CDR1 is SGHVS, CDR2 FQNEAQ. CDR3 length equals 15 residues. V gave up 5 bases and J gave up 7 bases; unmatched junction bases: 9.

This rearrangement joins TRBV30 to TRBJ1-6, with 8 nucleotides matching TRBD1. The germline V gene encodes CDR1 GTSNPN and CDR2 SVGIG (reference sequence). This CDR3 is built from 14 residues. V trimming: 3 bases; J trimming: 10 bases; junction bases outside the gene matches: 8. CDR3 residues: CAWRVTGAISPLHF. The CDR3 nucleotides are TGTGCCTGGAGGGTGACAGGGGCGATATCACCCCTCCACTTT.

This clone was seen a few times. The chain has TRBV29-1 and TRBJ2-5; 7 bases are shared with TRBD1. The junction had 7 bases not matched to a gene; V was cut back by 8 bases and J by 4 bases. The germline CDR1 and CDR2 sequences are SQVTM and ANQGSEA. This CDR3 has 12 amino acids. CDR3 sequence: CSTWTGGETQYF. The CDR3, as DNA: TGCAGCACTTGGACAGGAGGAGAGACCCAGTACTTC. The variable domain in full, completed from reference TRBV29-1 and TRBJ2-5, reads SAVISQKPSRDICQRGTSLTIQCQVDSQVTMMFWYRQQPGQSLTLIATANQGSEATYESGFVIDKFPISRPNLTFSTLTVSNMSPEDSSIYLCSTWTGGETQYFGPGTRLLVL.

This clone was observed a few times. The chain joins TRBV9 to TRBJ2-3; 11 bases line up with TRBD2. The CDR3 has 17 residues. J was trimmed by 2 bases and V by 1 base; bases with no gene match: 6. The germline V gene has CDR1 SGDLS and CDR2 YYNGEE. In nucleotides, the CDR3 is TGTGCCAGCAGCGTACCTCTAGCGGGGGGATCCACAGATACGCAGTATTTT. Translation: CASSVPLAGGSTDTQYF.

The chain is built from TRBV11-2 and TRBJ2-2; weak D call: TRBD1 (5 bases). The germline V gene encodes CDR1 SGHAT and CDR2 FQNNGV. The V end lost 1 base, the J end lost 4 bases, and 7 bases lay between the germline ends. The CDR3 contains 14 residues. The CDR3: CASSLAGLTGELFF. The DNA for the CDR3 is TGTGCCAGCAGCTTAGCAGGGCTCACCGGGGAGCTGTTTTTT.

The chain has TRBV6-1 and TRBJ1-2, with D perhaps matching TRBD1 (5 bases). CDR1 is MNHNS, CDR2 SASEGT, per germline. The CDR3 extends over 16 amino acids. The V and J ends lost 2 bases and 1 base respectively, with 14 bases between them. The CDR3 DNA reads as TGTGCCAGCAGTGAAACGGCAGGGAAGGGTAACTATGGCTACACCTTC. It encodes CASSETAGKGNYGYTF.

J is TRBJ2-5 and V is TRBV7-2, with TRBD2 as a possible D gene (6 bases). CDR1 is SGHTA and CDR2 is FQGNSA in the germline V gene. The CDR3 consists of 15 residues. The V and J ends lost 2 bases and 3 bases respectively, with 13 bases between them. CDR3 sequence: CASSLWRTTKETQYF. DNA of the CDR3: TGTGCCAGCAGCTTATGGCGGACTACTAAAGAGACCCAGTACTTC.

V and J are TRBV18 and TRBJ2-3; D is undetermined. Looked up from germline, CDR1 is KGHSH and CDR2 is LQKENI. The CDR3 has 13 residues. V dropped 3 bases and J dropped 5 bases, with 9 bases sitting between them. The CDR3 DNA follows: TGTGCCAGCTCACCGAGAGCCGTAGATACGCAGTATTTT. The encoded protein is CASSPRAVDTQYF.

V gene TRBV19 combines with J gene TRBJ1-2; D ambiguous. Germline CDR1 reads LNHDA; CDR2 reads SQIVND (reference sequence). The CDR3 is 15 amino acids. V gave up 5 bases and J gave up 6 bases, with 19 bases separating them. The CDR3 region has the DNA TGTGCCAGTAGTGGCCAGAGGCAGCCCTTCGATGGCTACACCTTC. This translates into CASSGQRQPFDGYTF.

The sample holds one count of this clone. The chain recombines TRBV5-1 with TRBJ2-6; 8 bases align to TRBD1. Trimming cost V 2 bases and J 0 bases; bases outside gene matches: 10. Germline V CDR1 and CDR2: SGHRS, YFSETQ. The CDR3 totals 19 residues. The CDR3 DNA reads TGCGCCAGCAGCTTAACGGACAGGGTCGAGCTCTCTGGGGCCAACGTCCTGACTTTC. Protein product: CASSLTDRVELSGANVLTF. Looking up the rest from reference TRBV5-1 and TRBJ2-6 gives the full variable domain: KAGVTQTPRYLIKTRGQQVTLSCSPISGHRSVSWYQQTPGQGLQFLFEYFSETQRNKGNFPGRFSGRQFSNSRSEMNVSTLELGDSALYLCASSLTDRVELSGANVLTFGAGSRLTVL.

This clone occurred a few times. The chain employs TRBV7-3 and TRBJ1-1, with 8 bases fitting TRBD1. The germline V gene has CDR1 SGHTA and CDR2 FQGTGA. V was pared by 4 bases and J by 6 bases, with 4 bases of the junction left unmatched. This CDR3 comprises 13 residues. In nucleotides, the CDR3 is TGTGCCAGCAGCTCCTGGACAGGGCCTGAAGCTTTCTTT. Amino acids: CASSSWTGPEAFF.

This rearrangement joins TRBV6-1 to TRBJ2-1; TRBD2 might be the D (6 bases). V dropped 4 bases and J dropped 0 bases, with 13 bases sitting between them. CDR1 is MNHNS, CDR2 SASEGT, per germline. CDR3 size: 16 residues. The CDR3 sequence: CASSVRGGRSYNEQFF. In DNA, the CDR3 is TGTGCCAGCAGTGTGAGAGGAGGGCGCTCCTACAATGAGCAGTTCTTC.

This chain links TRBV7-9 with TRBJ1-1; no definite D call. The length of the CDR3 is 14 residues. CDR1 and CDR2 from the germline V gene are SEHNR and FQNEAQ (reference sequence). V was pared by 1 base and J by 6 bases, with 12 bases between. The CDR3 is CASSLVGSSAEAFF. The CDR3 nucleotides are TGTGCCAGCAGCTTAGTCGGGAGTAGTGCTGAAGCTTTCTTT.

The chain combines TRBV5-5 with TRBJ2-1; a possible D gene is TRBD1 (6 bases). The CDR3 covers 16 residues. V lost 0 bases and J 4 bases, leaving 14 bases between the germline ends. Germline V CDR1 and CDR2: SGHKS, YYEKEE (reference sequence). This chain's CDR3 is CASSLVGTKEYNEQFF. CDR3 nucleotide sequence: TGTGCCAGCAGCTTGGTTGGGACAAAGGAATACAATGAGCAGTTCTTC.

This rearrangement joins TRBV3-1 (or the pseudogene TRBV3-2) to TRBJ2-7; 9 bases match TRBD2. Germline CDR1 is LGHDT and CDR2 is YNNKEL (reference sequence). This CDR3 has 15 residues. V shed 4 bases and J 5 bases; nucleotides not matched to a gene: 9. The DNA of the CDR3 is TGTGCCAGCAGCCCGGGGGCGGGAGGGCCTCACGAGCAGTACTTC. Translating it yields CASSPGAGGPHEQYF.